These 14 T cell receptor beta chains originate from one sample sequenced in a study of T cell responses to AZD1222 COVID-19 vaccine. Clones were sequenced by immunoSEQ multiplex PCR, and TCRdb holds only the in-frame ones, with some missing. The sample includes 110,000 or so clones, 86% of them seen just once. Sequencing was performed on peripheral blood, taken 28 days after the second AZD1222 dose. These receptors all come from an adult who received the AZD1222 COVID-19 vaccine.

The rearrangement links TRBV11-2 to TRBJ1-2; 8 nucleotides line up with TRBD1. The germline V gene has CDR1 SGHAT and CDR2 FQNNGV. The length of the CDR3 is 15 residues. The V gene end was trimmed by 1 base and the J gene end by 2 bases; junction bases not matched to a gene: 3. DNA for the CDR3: TGTGCCAGCAGCTTAGGACAGGGGAGAAACTATGGCTACACCTTC. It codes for CASSLGQGRNYGYTF.

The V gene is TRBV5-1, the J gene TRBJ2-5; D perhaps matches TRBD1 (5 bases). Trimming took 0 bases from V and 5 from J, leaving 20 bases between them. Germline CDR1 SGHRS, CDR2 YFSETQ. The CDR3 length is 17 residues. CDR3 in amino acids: CASSLEFLGHLKETQYF. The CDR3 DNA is TGCGCCAGCAGCTTGGAATTCTTAGGACACTTGAAGGAGACCCAGTACTTC.

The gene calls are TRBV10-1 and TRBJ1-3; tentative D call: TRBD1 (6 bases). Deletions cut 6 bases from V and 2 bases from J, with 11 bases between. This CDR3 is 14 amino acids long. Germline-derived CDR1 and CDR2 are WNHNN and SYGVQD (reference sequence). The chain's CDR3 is CASRATGPGNTIYF. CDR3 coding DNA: TGCGCCAGCAGAGCGACAGGTCCTGGAAACACCATATATTTT.

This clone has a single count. The CDR3 here is CASSLEGGNSYEQYF. CDR3 DNA: TGCGCCAGCAGCTTGGAGGGAGGTAACTCCTACGAGCAGTACTTC. The rearrangement links TRBV5-1 to TRBJ2-7; tentative D call: TRBD2 (6 bases). Germline V CDR1 and CDR2: SGHRS, YFSETQ. Trimming pared 0 bases from V and 0 bases from J, leaving 10 bases between. The CDR3 contains 15 residues.

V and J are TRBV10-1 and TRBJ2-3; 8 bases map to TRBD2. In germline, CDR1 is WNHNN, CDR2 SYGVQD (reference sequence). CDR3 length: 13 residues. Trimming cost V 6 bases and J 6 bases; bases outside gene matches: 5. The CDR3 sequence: CASSSGGRDTQYF. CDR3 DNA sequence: TGCGCCAGCAGCAGCGGGGGTCGGGATACGCAGTATTTT.

The CDR3 nucleotides read TGTGCCAGCAGCTCTACAGGGAATACCATCTCCTACGAGCAGTACTTC. This encodes CASSSTGNTISYEQYF. The J gene is TRBJ2-7, the V gene TRBV7-8; a weak D match, TRBD1 (6 bases). V shed 4 bases and J shed 0 bases, with 16 bases lying between them. The CDR3 is 16 amino acids. Germline V gene lookup returns CDR1 SGHVS and CDR2 FQNEAQ.

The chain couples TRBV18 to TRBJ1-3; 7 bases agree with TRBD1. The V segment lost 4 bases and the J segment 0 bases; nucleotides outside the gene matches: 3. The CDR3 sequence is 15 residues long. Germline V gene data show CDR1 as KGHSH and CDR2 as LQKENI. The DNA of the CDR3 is TGTGCCAGCTCACTAGCAGGGGGCTCTGGAAACACCATATATTTT. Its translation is CASSLAGGSGNTIYF.

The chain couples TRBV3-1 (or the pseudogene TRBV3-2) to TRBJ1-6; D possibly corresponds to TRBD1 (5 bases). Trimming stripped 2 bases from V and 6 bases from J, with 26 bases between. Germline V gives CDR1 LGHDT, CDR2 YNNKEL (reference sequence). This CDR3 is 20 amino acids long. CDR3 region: CASSQKLFLGRDLLNSPLHF. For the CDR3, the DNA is TGTGCCAGCAGCCAAAAACTATTTCTCGGTCGGGACCTCCTTAATTCACCCCTCCACTTT.

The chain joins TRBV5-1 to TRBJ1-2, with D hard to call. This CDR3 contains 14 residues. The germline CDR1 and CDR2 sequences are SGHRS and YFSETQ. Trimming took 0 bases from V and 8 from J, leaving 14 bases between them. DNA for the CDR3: TGCGCCAGCAGCTTGGTGCCTGGTTTATTGGGCTACACCTTC. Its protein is CASSLVPGLLGYTF. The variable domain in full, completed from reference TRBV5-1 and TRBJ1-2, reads KAGVTQTPRYLIKTRGQQVTLSCSPISGHRSVSWYQQTPGQGLQFLFEYFSETQRNKGNFPGRFSGRQFSNSRSEMNVSTLELGDSALYLCASSLVPGLLGYTFGSGTRLTVV.

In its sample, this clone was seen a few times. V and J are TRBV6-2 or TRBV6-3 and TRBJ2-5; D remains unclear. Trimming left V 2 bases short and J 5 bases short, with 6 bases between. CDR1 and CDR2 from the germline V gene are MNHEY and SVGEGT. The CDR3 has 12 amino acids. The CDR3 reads CASSYGRETQYF. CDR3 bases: TGTGCCAGCAGTTACGGAAGGGAGACCCAGTACTTC.

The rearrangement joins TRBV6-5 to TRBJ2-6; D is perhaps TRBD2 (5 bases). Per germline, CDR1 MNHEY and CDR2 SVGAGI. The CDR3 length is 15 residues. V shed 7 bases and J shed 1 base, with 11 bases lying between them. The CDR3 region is CASTSGLSGANVLTF. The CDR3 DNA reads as TGTGCCAGCACCAGCGGCCTTTCTGGGGCCAACGTCCTGACTTTC.

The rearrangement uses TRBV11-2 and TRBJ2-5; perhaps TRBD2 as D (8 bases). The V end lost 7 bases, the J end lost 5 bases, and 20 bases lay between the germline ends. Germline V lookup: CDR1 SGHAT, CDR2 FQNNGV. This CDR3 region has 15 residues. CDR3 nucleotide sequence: TGTGCCAGCACCAGTCTCGTAGCGGGACAGGAGACCCAGTACTTC. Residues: CASTSLVAGQETQYF.

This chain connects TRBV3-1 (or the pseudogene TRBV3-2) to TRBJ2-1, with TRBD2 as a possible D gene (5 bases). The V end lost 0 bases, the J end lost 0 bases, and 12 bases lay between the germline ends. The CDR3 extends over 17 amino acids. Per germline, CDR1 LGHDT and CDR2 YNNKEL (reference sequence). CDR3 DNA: TGTGCCAGCAGCCAAGATACGAGGGTTCACTCCTACAATGAGCAGTTCTTC. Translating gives CASSQDTRVHSYNEQFF.

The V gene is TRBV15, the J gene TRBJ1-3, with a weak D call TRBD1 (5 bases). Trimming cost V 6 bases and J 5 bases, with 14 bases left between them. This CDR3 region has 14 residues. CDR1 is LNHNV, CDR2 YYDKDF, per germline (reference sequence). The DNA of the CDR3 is TGTGCCACCAGGGACACGGACTCCCGAAACACCATATATTTT. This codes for CATRDTDSRNTIYF.